This TCR beta chain was profiled in a study of human T cells and chemical hapten exposure. This clonotype was seen many times. Noted time point: patch test 2, 6 weeks after DPC sensitization. Treatment indicated: therapeutic diphenylcyclopropenone sensitization with weekly scalp DPC. MiXCR was run by TCRdb on the RACE reads, yielding one entry per CDR3 protein. The sample holds 70,000 to 90,000 distinct CDR3 sequences, 8.5% to 12% seen once. This CDR3 has 14 residues. Germline trimming cut 4 bases from V and 4 bases from J; bases unmatched to any gene: 6. Germline V gene lookup returns CDR1 SEHNR and CDR2 FQNEAQ (reference sequence).

Sequencing was performed on whole blood, taken in connection with sensitization to the hapten diphenylcyclopropenone (DPC). The V call is TRBV7-9, the J call TRBJ1-2; TRBD1 aligns across 7 bases. The TCR was taken from a woman between 50 and 59 years old with alopecia areata. Some clones in this sample may be carry-over from other donors' samples. The CDR3 bases are TGTGCCAGCAGCTCACAGGGGCTGTCCTATGGCTACACCTTC. It is translated as CASSSQGLSYGYTF. Based on the CDR3 plus reference TRBV7-9 and TRBJ1-2, the full variable domain is DTGVSQNPRHKITKRGQNVTFRCDPISEHNRLYWYRQTLGQGPEFLTYFQNEAQLEKSRLLSDRFSAERPKGSFSTLEIQRTEQGDSAMYLCASSSQGLSYGYTFGSGTRLTVV.